Included here is one T cell receptor beta chain sequence, with context. Its target is unknown. The sample originates from a study of T cell responses to AZD1222 COVID-19 vaccine. Some clones are missing from TCRdb's copy, which holds only in-frame ones; the method was immunoSEQ multiplex PCR. The table includes over 100,000 clones, 85% to 95% detected once. V dropped 3 bases and J dropped 6 bases, with 9 bases sitting between them. The length of the CDR3 is 13 residues. Germline lookup yields CDR1 MNHNS and CDR2 SASEGT. Overall study findings and caveats: Unmutated regions of variants are reportedly targeted by nearly half of spike-specific TCRs.

The chain couples TRBV6-1 to TRBJ1-5; tentative D call: TRBD1 (5 bases). The receptor comes from an adult in good health. Specimen: peripheral blood, collected on day 0 of AZD1222 vaccination. As DNA, the CDR3 is TGTGCCAGCAGTGAGGGGACCTCTCAGCCCCAGCATTTT. Amino acid sequence: CASSEGTSQPQHF.